These 20 T cell receptor beta chains share one sample of origin, sequenced in a study of response to subunit inactivated influenza vaccine. TCRdb re-derived calls from the RT-PCR reads in MiXCR, one entry per CDR3 protein. The table has around 480,000 distinct CDR3 sequences, approximately 11% seen once; the top ten hold roughly 12%. The sequencing here drew on PBMCs from blood, taken roughly 45 days after vaccination. All receptors derive from a man in his fifties who received an inactivated influenza vaccine.

The chain combines TRBV11-2 with TRBJ2-7; TRBD1 matches at 7 bases. Looked up from germline, CDR1 is SGHAT and CDR2 is FQNNGV. V shed 3 bases and J 6 bases; nucleotides not matched to a gene: 14. CDR3 length: 16 residues. CDR3 sequence reads: CASSFTSFATGAEQYF. The CDR3 region has the DNA TGTGCCAGCAGCTTTACGTCCTTCGCTACAGGGGCCGAGCAGTACTTC.

CDR3 sequence reads: CASSPRVLDIGELFF. Written as DNA, the CDR3 is TGTGCCAGCAGCCCCCGGGTTCTTGACATCGGGGAGCTGTTTTTT. The chain uses TRBV7-2 and TRBJ2-2; D remains ambiguous. CDR1 is SGHTA, CDR2 FQGNSA, per germline. V lost 5 bases, J lost 7 bases, and 17 bases lay in between. The CDR3 extends over 15 amino acids.

This clonotype was picked up a small number of times. CDR3 DNA sequence: TGCAGTGCTATCGGGGGGTTAGCCAAAAACATTCAGTACTTC. Its translation: CSAIGGLAKNIQYF. The chain recombines TRBV20-1 with TRBJ2-4; 7 bases match TRBD2. The germline V gene encodes CDR1 DFQATT and CDR2 SNEGSKA (reference sequence). The V and J ends lost 4 bases and 0 bases, in that order; junction bases with no gene match: 3. The CDR3 runs to 14 residues.

The chain carries TRBV19 and TRBJ2-2; 7 bases agree with TRBD2. The germline gives CDR1 LNHDA, CDR2 SQIVND (reference sequence). The CDR3 sequence is 15 residues long. Unmatched junction bases numbered 5, after V lost 6 bases and J lost 1 base. Written as DNA, the CDR3 is TGTGCCAGTAGGGAACTAGCGAAGAACACCGGGGAGCTGTTTTTT. It yields the protein CASRELAKNTGELFF.

This chain links TRBV6-2 or TRBV6-3 with TRBJ2-5; TRBD1 matches 10 bases. From germline, CDR1 is MNHEY and CDR2 SVGEGT. There are 15 residues in the CDR3. V trimming: 7 bases; J trimming: 1 base; junction bases outside the gene matches: 6. The CDR3 protein is CASKGGQGIQETQYF. The CDR3 nucleotides read TGTGCCAGCAAGGGGGGACAGGGGATCCAAGAGACCCAGTACTTC.

The V call is TRBV20-1, the J call TRBJ2-3; weak D call: TRBD2 (5 bases). The CDR3 totals 12 residues. Germline-derived CDR1 and CDR2 are DFQATT and SNEGSKA (reference sequence). Trimming left V 5 bases short and J 11 bases short, with 17 bases between. CDR3 DNA sequence: TGCAGTGCTCGGAGCCCAACTAGTCAGCAGTATTTT. Its protein product is CSARSPTSQQYF.

The V gene is TRBV7-9, the J gene TRBJ2-1, with TRBD2 matching 8 bases. This CDR3 is 15 amino acids long. Per germline, CDR1 SEHNR and CDR2 FQNEAQ (reference sequence). Trimming cost V 7 bases and J 1 base; bases outside gene matches: 6. CDR3 nucleotide sequence: TGTGCCAGCAAGCCTAGCGGGTCTTCCTACAATGAGCAGTTCTTC. Protein: CASKPSGSSYNEQFF.

The sample holds many counts of this clonotype. This sequence joins TRBV29-1 and TRBJ2-3; D ambiguous. Germline V lookup: CDR1 SQVTM, CDR2 ANQGSEA. Between the trimmed V and J ends, which lost 1 base and 4 bases, there was a span of 15 bases. The CDR3 has 15 residues. CDR3 DNA sequence: TGCAGCGTTGAAGGGGCGGTATTGGGCTCAGATACGCAGTATTTT. Its protein is CSVEGAVLGSDTQYF.

The chain joins TRBV5-1 to TRBJ2-3; no firm D call. Germline CDR1 SGHRS, CDR2 YFSETQ. The CDR3 has 15 residues. Between the trimmed V and J ends, which lost 4 bases and 1 base, there was a span of 13 bases. Here the CDR3 reads CASSIYTSRTDTQYF. The CDR3 nucleotides read TGCGCCAGCAGCATCTACACGTCGCGCACAGATACGCAGTATTTT.

This clonotype was seen only a few times. The CDR3 loop is CSAPASGDQPQHF. The CDR3 DNA sequence: TGCAGTGCTCCTGCCAGCGGAGATCAGCCCCAGCATTTT. The chain carries TRBV20-1 and TRBJ1-5; D is ambiguous. Germline V CDR1 and CDR2: DFQATT, SNEGSKA (reference sequence). V was pared by 5 bases and J by 5 bases, with 13 bases between. The CDR3 length is 13 residues.

The chain joins TRBV19 to TRBJ2-3; D is undetermined. The CDR3 loop spans 13 amino acids. V was shortened by 0 bases and J by 6 bases, with 7 bases between the two germline ends. Germline V gene lookup returns CDR1 LNHDA and CDR2 SQIVND (reference sequence). CDR3 in amino acids: CASSIDRADTQYF. CDR3 in DNA: TGTGCCAGTAGTATAGATAGGGCTGATACGCAGTATTTT.

This clonotype was found many times. V usage is TRBV7-8 and J usage is TRBJ2-3, with D perhaps being TRBD1 or TRBD2 (5 bases each). This CDR3 has 14 residues. The V and J ends lost 5 bases and 9 bases respectively, with 18 bases between them. From germline, CDR1 is SGHVS and CDR2 FQNEAQ. The CDR3 region is CASSRDTPEGTQYF. In nucleotides, the CDR3 is TGTGCCAGCAGCCGTGACACCCCCGAGGGGACGCAGTATTTT.

This clonotype was seen a handful of times. V gene TRBV7-9 combines with J gene TRBJ2-1; TRBD2 matches 13 bases. CDR3 length: 15 residues. The V and J ends lost 4 bases and 12 bases, in that order; junction bases with no gene match: 9. The germline gives CDR1 SEHNR, CDR2 FQNEAQ (reference sequence). CDR3 bases: TGTGCCAGCAGCTCCGGGACTAGCGGGATCGTCGGGCAGTTCTTC. It is translated as CASSSGTSGIVGQFF.

This clonotype occurred once. A much more abundant neighbour one base away suggests this may be a read error. This chain joins TRBV20-1 and TRBJ2-7; 9 bases are a match to TRBD2. Germline values: CDR1 DFQATT, CDR2 SNEGSKA (reference sequence). CDR3 length equals 17 residues. The CDR3 loop is CSARDTPSGVPSHDQYF. The CDR3 DNA reads as TGCAGTGCGCGGGACACCCCTAGCGGGGTTCCGTCCCACGACCAGTACTTC.

This clonotype was picked up a small number of times. This rearrangement joins TRBV7-9 to TRBJ1-5; 7 nucleotides line up with TRBD1. Germline V gives CDR1 SEHNR, CDR2 FQNEAQ (reference sequence). The CDR3 sequence is 16 residues long. With 1 base clipped from V and 3 bases from J, the junction kept 6 bases outside the gene matches. The CDR3 DNA sequence: TGTGCCAGCAGCTTAGTGCTGACAGGGTCCAATCAGCCCCAGCATTTT. This encodes CASSLVLTGSNQPQHF.

This chain connects TRBV7-9 to TRBJ2-3; tentative D call: TRBD2 (6 bases). Trimming removed 4 bases at V and 4 bases at J, with 12 bases between. The CDR3 totals 14 residues. Germline CDR1 and CDR2: SEHNR and FQNEAQ (reference sequence). The CDR3 region has the DNA TGTGCCAGCAGCTATCACGGGAGCTCAGATACGCAGTATTTT. It specifies CASSYHGSSDTQYF.

V usage is TRBV7-9 and J usage is TRBJ2-7, with D perhaps assigned TRBD1 or TRBD2 (5 bases each). Trimming took off 1 base at V and 0 bases at J, with 16 bases between the two ends. Looked up from germline, CDR1 is SEHNR and CDR2 is FQNEAQ (reference sequence). The CDR3 loop spans 17 amino acids. The CDR3 DNA reads TGTGCCAGCAGCTTAGGGGTGGGGGACGAACCCTCCTACGAGCAGTACTTC. Amino acids: CASSLGVGDEPSYEQYF. Complete variable domain (other parts from reference TRBV7-9 and TRBJ2-7): DTGVSQNPRHKITKRGQNVTFRCDPISEHNRLYWYRQTLGQGPEFLTYFQNEAQLEKSRLLSDRFSAERPKGSFSTLEIQRTEQGDSAMYLCASSLGVGDEPSYEQYFGPGTRLTVT.

In this sample, this clonotype turned up a few times. The chain links TRBV28 to TRBJ2-2; the match to TRBD1 covers 8 bases. The V segment lost 7 bases and the J segment 4 bases; nucleotides outside the gene matches: 8. The germline gives CDR1 MDHEN, CDR2 SYDVKM. The CDR3 totals 15 residues. CDR3 sequence: CASTPRTGRTGELFF. The CDR3 DNA is TGTGCCAGCACCCCAAGGACAGGGCGCACCGGGGAGCTGTTTTTT.

The chain combines TRBV5-1 with TRBJ2-3, with D uncertain. CDR3 length equals 14 residues. V was pared by 2 bases and J by 2 bases, with 9 bases between. Germline CDR1 reads SGHRS; CDR2 reads YFSETQ. The CDR3 DNA is TGCGCCAGCAGCTTCGGACGGTTCACAGATACGCAGTATTTT. This encodes CASSFGRFTDTQYF.

This clonotype was recorded a few times. The chain has TRBV6-4 and TRBJ2-4, with TRBD2 as a possible D gene (6 bases). This CDR3 has 16 amino acids. The germline V gene encodes CDR1 MRHNA and CDR2 SNTAGT. Trimming cost V 1 base and J 5 bases, with 15 bases left between them. The CDR3 nucleotides read TGTGCCAGCAGTGACTTTGTCAGGGAGGTGGAAAACATTCAGTACTTC. Amino acids: CASSDFVREVENIQYF.